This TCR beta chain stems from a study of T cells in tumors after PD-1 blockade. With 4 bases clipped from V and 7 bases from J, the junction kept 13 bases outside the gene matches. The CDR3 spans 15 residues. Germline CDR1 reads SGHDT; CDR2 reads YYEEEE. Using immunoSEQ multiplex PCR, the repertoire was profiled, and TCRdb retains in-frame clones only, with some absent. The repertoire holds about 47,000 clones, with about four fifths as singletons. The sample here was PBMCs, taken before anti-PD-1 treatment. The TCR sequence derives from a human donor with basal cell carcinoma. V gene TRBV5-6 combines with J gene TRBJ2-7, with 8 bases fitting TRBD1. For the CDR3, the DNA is TGTGCCAGCAGCCCAACCGGGACAGGCCTGGGGGAGCAGTACTTC. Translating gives CASSPTGTGLGEQYF. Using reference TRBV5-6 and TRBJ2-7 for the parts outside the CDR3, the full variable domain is DAGVTQSPTHLIKTRGQQVTLRCSPKSGHDTVSWYQQALGQGPQFIFQYYEEEERQRGNFPDRFSGHQFPNYSSELNVNALLLGDSALYLCASSPTGTGLGEQYFGPGTRLTVT.